The 14 T cell receptor beta chains reported below all come from one sample, sequenced in a study of tumor-infiltrating lymphocytes in oesophageal squamous cell carcinoma. TCRdb recomputed calls from the PCR reads with MiXCR, one row per CDR3 protein. The sample holds some 22,000 distinct CDR3 sequences, 36% seen once. Sequencing was carried out using esophageal tumor tissue. The receptors shown here come from a male donor with esophageal squamous cell carcinoma.

Notes on this clonotype: This may be a read error, as it is one base from a much larger clone. This sequence joins TRBV2 and TRBJ2-7; 13 bases are shared with TRBD2. The V and J ends lost 7 bases and 7 bases, in that order; junction bases with no gene match: 10. The germline gives CDR1 SNHLY, CDR2 FYNNEI. The CDR3 runs 15 residues. The CDR3 sequence is CASKQGLAGYNEQYF. The CDR3 bases are TGTGCCAGCAAGCAGGGACTAGCGGGGTACAATGAGCAGTACTTC.

The chain combines TRBV6-6 with TRBJ1-2, with 7 bases identical to TRBD1. V trimming: 8 bases; J trimming: 4 bases; junction bases outside the gene matches: 7. CDR1 MNHNY and CDR2 SVGAGI come from the germline V gene (reference sequence). The CDR3 length is 13 residues. This CDR3 is CASSGGSGYGYTF. The CDR3 DNA is TGTGCCAGCTCAGGGGGGTCAGGCTATGGCTACACCTTC.

This clonotype was seen at least ten times. The rearrangement uses TRBV7-2 and TRBJ2-1; 7 nucleotides line up with TRBD1. This CDR3 spans 13 amino acids. The V and J ends lost 4 bases and 7 bases, in that order; junction bases with no gene match: 4. CDR1 SGHTA and CDR2 FQGNSA come from the germline V gene. The CDR3 loop reads CASSWGQTNEQFF. CDR3 DNA sequence: TGTGCCAGCAGCTGGGGACAGACAAATGAGCAGTTCTTC.

In this sample, this clonotype is medium-sized. The chain carries TRBV7-2 and TRBJ2-7; D gene ambiguous. Germline V gene sequence: CDR1 SGHTA, CDR2 FQGNSA. V was shortened by 2 bases and J by 3 bases, with 5 bases between the two germline ends. The CDR3 covers 12 residues. CDR3 in DNA: TGTGCCAGCAGCTTAAGTGACTACGAGCAGTACTTC. Translated: CASSLSDYEQYF.

Many counts were recorded for this clonotype. Being one base from a much bigger clone, this may be a read error. The DNA of the CDR3 is TGTGCCAGCAGCTTGGGGGGGGGACCCTACGAGCAGTTCTTC. Its protein is CASSLGGGPYEQFF. This chain uses TRBV7-8 with TRBJ2-7; 7 bases align to TRBD2. The end of the DNA is better explained by TRBJ2-1, so the J call may be wrong. This CDR3 contains 14 residues. Germline V lookup: CDR1 SGHVS, CDR2 FQNEAQ.

Of note for this clonotype: This CDR3 is missing its conserved last phenylalanine or tryptophan, likely due to a read error. It is unclear where the CDR3 begins or ends on the DNA, so no DNA is shown, and the CDR3 is as TCRdb lists it. V usage is TRBV6-6 and J usage is TRBJ2-7; TRBD2, the table's D call, lacks a check against the DNA. From its first to its last residue, the CDR3 has 17 amino acids. Per the germline V gene, CDR1 is MNHNY and CDR2 is SVGAGI (reference sequence). This CDR3 is CASSYRRGGSEGYTFGS.

Only one count was recorded for this clonotype. This rearrangement joins TRBV7-6 to TRBJ2-5; tentatively, D is TRBD2 (6 bases). CDR3 size: 15 residues. CDR1 and CDR2 from the germline V gene are SGHVS and FNYEAQ. The V gene lost 2 bases and the J gene lost 0 bases, with 10 bases spanning the gap. The CDR3 DNA reads TGTGCCAGCAGCTTACGAAGCGGGTACCAAGAGACCCAGTACTTC. Protein product: CASSLRSGYQETQYF. Full variable domain (outside the CDR3, taken from reference TRBV7-6 and TRBJ2-5): GAGVSQSPRYKVTKRGQDVALRCDPISGHVSLYWYRQALGQGPEFLTYFNYEAQQDKSGLPNDRFSAERPEGSISTLTIQRTEQRDSAMYRCASSLRSGYQETQYFGPGTRLLVL.

V gene TRBV20-1 combines with J gene TRBJ2-3; maybe TRBD2 (6 bases). The CDR3 loop spans 17 amino acids. Germline CDR1 DFQATT, CDR2 SNEGSKA (reference sequence). Trimming took 6 bases from V and 4 from J, leaving 26 bases between them. In DNA form, the CDR3 reads TGCAGTGCAGACGGACTATTAGTTATGATTCAGCCAGATACGCAGTATTTT. Protein sequence: CSADGLLVMIQPDTQYF.

This clonotype was observed a few times. A much larger clone differs from this one at a single base, so this may be a read error. The rearrangement uses TRBV12-3 or TRBV12-4 and TRBJ1-1, with TRBD2 identical over 7 bases. The J call is in doubt because the DNA end fits TRBJ2-1 better. The CDR3 sequence is 14 residues long. This CDR3 is CASSLGREGPAQFF. CDR3 bases: TGTGCCAGCAGTTTAGGAAGGGAGGGTCCAGCGCAGTTCTTC.

This rearrangement joins TRBV9 to TRBJ2-2; 7 nucleotides align to TRBD2. This CDR3 comprises 16 residues. The trim removed 0 bases at V and 4 bases at J, leaving 6 bases unmatched. From germline, CDR1 is SGDLS and CDR2 YYNGEE. The CDR3 nucleotides read TGTGCCAGCAGCGTAGATCCAGGGACTACCACCGGGGAGCTGTTTTTT. Protein product: CASSVDPGTTTGELFF.

This clonotype has just one count. Compared with germline, one end of the junction differs, possibly owing to a read error. The genes are TRBV24-1 and TRBJ1-6, with D unresolved. Germline assignment: CDR1 KGHDR and CDR2 SFDVKD. The CDR3 loop spans 15 amino acids. The CDR3 spells CATSGTSGSDNEQYF. CDR3 nucleotide sequence: TGTGCCACCAGTGGTACTAGCGGGAGTGACAATGAGCAGTACTTT.

This clonotype was seen a handful of times. A much bigger clone sits one base away, suggesting this may be a read error. The gene calls are TRBV27 and TRBJ2-7, with 11 nucleotides matching TRBD2. Germline V gene lookup returns CDR1 MNHEY and CDR2 SMNVEV (reference sequence). After removal of 5 bases from V and 2 bases from J, the junction contained 14 bases not matched to a gene. CDR3 size: 18 residues. In nucleotides, the CDR3 is TGTGCCAGCAGTCAACTACCTGGACTAGCGGGCTGCCCCTACGAGCAGTACTTC. Translating gives CASSQLPGLAGCPYEQYF.

The sample holds many counts of this clonotype. This chain's CDR3 is CASSPGGRTYGYTF. Written as DNA, the CDR3 is TGTGCCAGCAGCCCTGGGGGGCGCACCTATGGCTACACCTTC. The rearrangement links TRBV5-8 to TRBJ1-2; TRBD1 is a possible D gene (6 bases). CDR1 SGHTS and CDR2 YDEGEE come from the germline V gene. This CDR3 region has 14 residues. V lost 4 bases, J lost 4 bases, and 14 bases lay in between.

The chain is built from TRBV7-6 and TRBJ2-4; TRBD2 agrees at 9 bases. The J call may be faulty, since TRBJ2-1 better matches the DNA end. The germline gives CDR1 SGHVS, CDR2 FNYEAQ. The CDR3 runs to 17 residues. The CDR3 spells CASSLAVGTSPSHEQFF. The CDR3 DNA reads as TGTGCCAGCAGCTTAGCCGTCGGGACTAGCCCTTCTCATGAGCAGTTCTTC.